These 19 T cell receptor beta chains were all obtained from the same sample, sequenced in a study of T cell repertoires in cytomegalovirus infection. TCRdb re-called the reads with MiXCR, one entry per CDR3 protein. Here the sample spans roughly 920,000 distinct CDR3 sequences, around a third being singletons. These receptors have no known antigen. The sequencing used cultured CD8+ T cells from PBMCs, collected from culture after CMV antigen stimulation. The receptors shown here come from a human donor in good health (CMV status not recorded). Some clones in this sample may be carry-over from other donors' samples.

This clonotype was seen a few times. This chain joins TRBV6-1 and TRBJ1-1; 8 bases line up with TRBD1. V shed 11 bases and J 2 bases; nucleotides not matched to a gene: 13. Per the germline V gene, CDR1 is MNHNS and CDR2 is SASEGT. CDR3 length: 15 residues. The CDR3 sequence: CALGQGLFPNTEAFF. The CDR3 nucleotides are TGTGCCCTCGGACAGGGTCTCTTCCCAAACACTGAAGCTTTCTTT.

This clonotype was counted a single time. The CDR3 loop reads CASSYSGDRVNEQYV. The CDR3 coding sequence is TGTGCCAGCAGTTACTCCGGGGACAGGGTAAACGAGCAGTACGTC. V gene TRBV6-2 or TRBV6-3 combines with J gene TRBJ2-7; 9 nucleotides line up with TRBD1. Looked up from germline, CDR1 is MNHEY and CDR2 is SVGEGT. The CDR3 totals 15 residues. The junction had 5 bases not matched to a gene; V was cut back by 0 bases and J by 5 bases.

Concerning this clonotype itself: At one of its ends the junction is not consistent with the germline gene, which may arise from a read error. The chain combines TRBV9 with TRBJ1-1, with D unclear. Germline CDR1 and CDR2: SGDLS and YYNGEE. This CDR3 is 13 amino acids long. The CDR3 bases are TGTGCCATCAGCGTAGGGCGGACGGATGAAGCTTTCTTT. Its translation: CAISVGRTDEAFF. Filled out from reference TRBV9 and TRBJ1-1, the complete variable domain reads DSGVTQTPKHLITATGQRVTLRCSPRSGDLSVYWYQQSLDQGLQFLIQYYNGEERAKGNILERFSAQQFPDLHSELNLSSLELGDSALYFCAISVGRTDEAFFGQGTRLTVV.

This clonotype was seen a handful of times. The CDR3 here is CASTSPDGTAQYLLHF. The CDR3 coding sequence is TGTGCCAGCACCTCCCCGGACGGGACGGCCCAATACCTCCTCCACTTT. The chain recombines TRBV6-6 with TRBJ1-6; TRBD1 might be the D (5 bases). Trimming shortened V by 7 bases and J by 15 bases, and 28 bases separated the two germline ends. CDR3 length: 16 amino acids. The germline V gene has CDR1 MNHNY and CDR2 SVGAGI (reference sequence).

This clonotype showed up just a few times. The chain recombines TRBV7-9 with TRBJ2-6; tentatively, D is TRBD1 (6 bases). Trimming shortened V by 4 bases and J by 2 bases, and 15 bases separated the two germline ends. Germline loops: CDR1 SEHNR, CDR2 FQNEAQ (reference sequence). The CDR3 sequence is 17 residues long. The CDR3: CASSSTQGSPGANVLTF. In nucleotides, the CDR3 is TGTGCCAGCAGCTCGACCCAGGGGAGCCCTGGGGCCAACGTCCTGACTTTC.

This chain joins TRBV12-3 or TRBV12-4 and TRBJ2-2, with a possible D match to TRBD1 (6 bases). The CDR3 has 16 amino acids. With 3 bases removed from V and 3 bases from J, the gap between germline ends came to 14 bases. The CDR3 sequence is CASSLGPAGDTGELFF. CDR3 nucleotides: TGTGCCAGCAGTTTGGGCCCGGCAGGGGACACCGGGGAGCTGTTTTTT.

This clonotype was recorded only once. This chain connects TRBV27 to TRBJ1-2, with D possibly being TRBD1 (5 bases). V was cut by 4 bases and J by 4 bases, with 10 bases left in between. The CDR3 covers 13 residues. CDR1 and CDR2 from the germline V gene are MNHEY and SMNVEV (reference sequence). The CDR3 nucleotides read TGTGCCAGCAGTTGGGGGGACGCCTATGGCTACACCTTC. This gives the protein CASSWGDAYGYTF.

The chain joins TRBV27 to TRBJ1-1; no definite D call. Germline CDR1 and CDR2: MNHEY and SMNVEV (reference sequence). CDR3 length: 14 residues. Trimming removed 1 base from V and 4 bases from J, with 10 bases in between. CDR3: CASSLFPSSTEAFF. CDR3 bases: TGTGCCAGCAGTTTATTTCCTAGCTCCACTGAAGCTTTCTTT.

This clonotype appeared a few times. This chain joins TRBV7-6 and TRBJ1-3, with 7 positions matching TRBD1. This CDR3 is 16 amino acids long. Germline values: CDR1 SGHVS, CDR2 FNYEAQ. Trimming removed 6 bases from V and 0 bases from J; junction bases left unmatched: 8. The CDR3 nucleotides are TGTGCCAGCAGTGACAGGGTAGGAAGCTCTGGAAACACCATATATTTT. This encodes CASSDRVGSSGNTIYF. Full variable domain (remainder filled in from reference TRBV7-6 and TRBJ1-3): GAGVSQSPRYKVTKRGQDVALRCDPISGHVSLYWYRQALGQGPEFLTYFNYEAQQDKSGLPNDRFSAERPEGSISTLTIQRTEQRDSAMYRCASSDRVGSSGNTIYFGEGSWLTVV.

There are a few counts of this clonotype. The J gene is TRBJ2-3, the V gene TRBV7-9; 8 positions match TRBD1. This CDR3 region has 17 residues. With V trimmed by 4 bases and J by 0 bases, 9 bases remained unmatched. Per germline, CDR1 SEHNR and CDR2 FQNEAQ (reference sequence). DNA of the CDR3: TGTGCCAGCAGCTCAGTCTTCACAGGGGGAAGCACAGATACGCAGTATTTT. Encoded protein: CASSSVFTGGSTDTQYF.

This rearrangement joins TRBV27 to TRBJ1-5; 10 bases fit TRBD1. Losses at the gene ends were 5 bases for V and 6 bases for J; bases not matched to a gene: 7. The CDR3 has 15 residues. The germline CDR1 and CDR2 sequences are MNHEY and SMNVEV (reference sequence). This CDR3 is CASSPGTGAGQPQHF. In nucleotides, the CDR3 is TGTGCCAGCAGTCCCGGGACAGGGGCTGGTCAGCCCCAGCATTTT.

There are many counts of this clonotype. V is TRBV7-8 and J is TRBJ2-1; TRBD2 matches 8 bases. The CDR3 sequence is 16 residues long. Trimming at V came to 0 bases and at J to 2 bases, leaving 3 bases not matched to a gene. Germline V CDR1 and CDR2: SGHVS, FQNEAQ. The CDR3 DNA sequence: TGTGCCAGCAGCTTAGCGACTAGCGAGACCTACAATGAGCAGTTCTTC. It specifies CASSLATSETYNEQFF.

This clonotype was observed a handful of times. The J gene is TRBJ2-1, the V gene TRBV7-6, with 10 bases matching TRBD2. Germline V CDR1 and CDR2: SGHVS, FNYEAQ. The V gene end was trimmed by 3 bases and the J gene end by 5 bases; junction bases not matched to a gene: 4. The CDR3 has 15 residues. The CDR3 coding sequence is TGTGCCAGCAGCTTGAGCGGGGGGGGACACAATGAGCAGTTCTTC. Translating gives CASSLSGGGHNEQFF.

The chain joins TRBV6-5 to TRBJ2-5, with 14 bases that match TRBD2. This CDR3 is 16 amino acids long. Germline V gene lookup returns CDR1 MNHEY and CDR2 SVGAGI. V shed 2 bases, J shed 5 bases, and the junction held 4 bases outside the gene matches. CDR3 sequence (DNA): TGTGCCAGCAGTTACGGACTAGCGGGGGGTGGGGAGACCCAGTACTTC. It codes for CASSYGLAGGGETQYF.

CDR3 residues: CANLADNEQFF. DNA for the CDR3: TGTGCCAACCTAGCGGACAATGAGCAGTTCTTC. The genes are TRBV2 and TRBJ2-1, with 7 bases matching TRBD2. Trimming cost V 10 bases and J 5 bases; bases outside gene matches: 2. The CDR3 runs 11 residues. The germline gives CDR1 SNHLY, CDR2 FYNNEI. The whole variable domain, remainder taken from reference TRBV2 and TRBJ2-1, is EPEVTQTPSHQVTQMGQEVILRCVPISNHLYFYWYRQILGQKVEFLVSFYNNEISEKSEIFDDQFSVERPDGSNFTLKIRSTKLEDSAMYFCANLADNEQFFGPGTRLTVL.

The CDR3 reads CASSRRDLYNEQFF. The CDR3 bases are TGCGCCAGCAGCCGACGGGACTTATACAATGAGCAGTTCTTC. The genes are TRBV4-3 and TRBJ2-1; maybe TRBD2 (6 bases). Looked up from germline, CDR1 is LGHNA and CDR2 is YSLEER. The CDR3 runs 14 residues. Trimming removed 4 bases from V and 4 bases from J, with 11 bases in between.

The gene calls are TRBV15 and TRBJ1-4; TRBD1 might be the D (6 bases). The V and J ends lost 8 bases and 7 bases respectively, with 17 bases between them. The CDR3 runs 14 residues. The germline gives CDR1 LNHNV, CDR2 YYDKDF (reference sequence). The CDR3 region is CATGDRRGREKLFF. In DNA form, the CDR3 reads TGTGCCACCGGAGACAGGAGGGGTCGTGAAAAACTGTTTTTT.

The CDR3 nucleotides are TGTGCCACCCGAGCCTTAGGACAGCAAGAGACCCAGTACTTC. It encodes CATRALGQQETQYF. The V call is TRBV15, the J call TRBJ2-5; D may be TRBD1 (6 bases). The V gene lost 8 bases and the J gene lost 2 bases, with 15 bases spanning the gap. The V gene's germline CDR1 is LNHNV and CDR2 YYDKDF (reference sequence). This CDR3 contains 14 residues.

V and J are TRBV28 and TRBJ2-7; D gene unclear. V lost 5 bases and J lost 4, with 12 bases in between. The CDR3 extends over 13 amino acids. Looked up from germline, CDR1 is MDHEN and CDR2 is SYDVKM. The CDR3 here is CASSRHRDYEQYV. CDR3 in DNA: TGTGCCAGCAGTCGACATAGGGATTACGAGCAGTACGTC.